This TCR beta chain was captured by sequencing in a study of T cell changes during pregnancy in multiple sclerosis. Repertoires were generated with immunoSEQ multiplex PCR, while TCRdb's copy carries only in-frame clones and drops some. This repertoire shows approximately 97,000 clones, about nine tenths found once; its top ten account for 0.76%. This sequence originates from a female donor in good health, enrolled as a control in a pregnancy study. Sequencing used peripheral blood, obtained in the second trimester of pregnancy.

CDR3 sequence reads: CASSAGTQIEKLFF. For the CDR3, the DNA is TGTGCCAGCAGCGCCGGGACACAGATTGAAAAACTGTTTTTT. This chain uses TRBV6-5 with TRBJ1-4, with D perhaps TRBD1 (6 bases). Germline V gene data show CDR1 as MNHEY and CDR2 as SVGAGI. Trimming shortened V by 6 bases and J by 7 bases, and 15 bases separated the two germline ends. The CDR3 loop spans 14 amino acids.